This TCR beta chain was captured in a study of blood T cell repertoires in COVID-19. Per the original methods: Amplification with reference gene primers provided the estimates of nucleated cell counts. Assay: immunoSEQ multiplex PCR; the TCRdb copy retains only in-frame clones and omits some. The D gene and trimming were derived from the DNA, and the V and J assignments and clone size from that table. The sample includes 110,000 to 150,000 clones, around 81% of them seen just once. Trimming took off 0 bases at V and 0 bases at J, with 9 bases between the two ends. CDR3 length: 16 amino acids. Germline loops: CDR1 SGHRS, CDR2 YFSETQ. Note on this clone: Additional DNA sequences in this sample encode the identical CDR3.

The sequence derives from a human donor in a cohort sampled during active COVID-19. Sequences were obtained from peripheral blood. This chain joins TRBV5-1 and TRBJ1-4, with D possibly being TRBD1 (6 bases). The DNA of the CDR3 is TGCGCCAGCAGCTTGGGGGGGGGCGCAACTAATGAAAAACTGTTTTTT. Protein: CASSLGGGATNEKLFF.